This T cell receptor beta chain was sequenced during a study of blood T cell repertoires in COVID-19. About the research overall: T cells, B-cell-depleted T cells, or PBMCs provided the cDNA or gDNA that served as material.

The count of this clone is one. Germline V gives CDR1 SGHNT, CDR2 YYREEE (reference sequence). The CDR3 runs 15 residues. V dropped 2 bases and J dropped 5 bases, with 16 bases sitting between them. Using immunoSEQ multiplex PCR, the repertoire was profiled, and TCRdb retains in-frame clones only, with some absent. The data contain 150,000 to 200,000 clones, roughly 85% of them singletons. The receptor was isolated from a woman aged 25 to 39 with acute or convalescent COVID-19. This chain uses TRBV5-4 with TRBJ1-2, with a tentative D call TRBD1 (6 bases). The sequencing input was peripheral blood. The CDR3 nucleotides read TGTGCCAGCAGCTTACCCGCCTGGACAGCTTATGGCTACACCTTC. It codes for CASSLPAWTAYGYTF.